The 8 T cell receptor beta chains reported below all come from one sample, sequenced in a study of T-cell memory formation after mild COVID-19. TCRdb reanalysed the 5' RACE reads using MiXCR and keeps one entry per CDR3 protein. The table has roughly 250,000 distinct CDR3 sequences, about 16% seen once. Sequencing was carried out using PBMCs or a T cell subset sorted from them (not recorded which). Source of these receptors: a young man who had mild COVID-19 (a few samples of this study predate the infection). Cell type and time point are not known.

The chain couples TRBV10-3 to TRBJ2-3; D is ambiguous. The V and J ends lost 1 base and 9 bases respectively, with 20 bases between them. The CDR3 loop spans 16 amino acids. CDR1 and CDR2 from the germline V gene are ENHRY and SYGVKD. The CDR3 sequence is CAISEFETPSVGTQYF. In DNA, the CDR3 is TGTGCCATCAGTGAGTTTGAGACTCCCTCGGTAGGCACGCAGTATTTT.

The chain couples TRBV5-1 to TRBJ1-1; D is undetermined. This CDR3 comprises 13 residues. V was cut by 0 bases and J by 2 bases, with 5 bases left in between. The V gene's germline CDR1 is SGHRS and CDR2 YFSETQ. In DNA, the CDR3 is TGCGCCAGCAGCTTGGCCACTAACACTGAAGCTTTCTTT. The encoded protein is CASSLATNTEAFF. The full variable domain, rest sourced from reference TRBV5-1 and TRBJ1-1, is KAGVTQTPRYLIKTRGQQVTLSCSPISGHRSVSWYQQTPGQGLQFLFEYFSETQRNKGNFPGRFSGRQFSNSRSEMNVSTLELGDSALYLCASSLATNTEAFFGQGTRLTVV.

The rearrangement links TRBV12-3 or TRBV12-4 to TRBJ1-5, with no clear D. V shed 0 bases and J shed 0 bases, with 6 bases lying between them. The CDR3 totals 15 residues. The CDR3 loop is CASSLADYSNQPQHF. The CDR3 DNA follows: TGTGCCAGCAGTTTAGCCGATTATAGCAATCAGCCCCAGCATTTT.

Only one count was recorded for this clonotype. The chain links TRBV5-1 to TRBJ1-6, with unresolved D. The V end was cut by 0 bases, the J end by 5 bases, with 9 bases between. Germline V gene lookup returns CDR1 SGHRS and CDR2 YFSETQ. This CDR3 has 15 amino acids. CDR3 protein: CASSLDRRNNSPLHF. For the CDR3, the DNA is TGCGCCAGCAGCTTGGACAGACGGAATAATTCACCCCTCCACTTT.

This clonotype was seen a few times. This chain joins TRBV6-5 and TRBJ2-7, with a possible D match to TRBD2 (6 bases). The CDR3 has 20 amino acids. In germline, CDR1 is MNHEY, CDR2 SVGAGI. The V end was cut by 4 bases, the J end by 6 bases, with 34 bases between. The CDR3 sequence is CASSSFDSSGQGRAFGEQYF. The CDR3 DNA reads TGTGCCAGCAGTTCCTTTGATAGCAGCGGGCAGGGACGTGCTTTTGGCGAGCAGTACTTC.

This chain uses TRBV5-4 with TRBJ1-2; TRBD1 matches at 7 bases. From germline, CDR1 is SGHNT and CDR2 YYREEE (reference sequence). The CDR3 is 14 residues long. V dropped 2 bases and J dropped 4; count of bases not matched to a gene: 5. In DNA, the CDR3 is TGTGCCAGCAGCTTCGCCGGGACAGCCTATGGCTACACCTTC. Translating gives CASSFAGTAYGYTF.

The chain carries TRBV24-1 and TRBJ2-1; D may correspond to TRBD1 or TRBD2 (5 bases each). The CDR3 is 12 amino acids. Germline CDR1 and CDR2: KGHDR and SFDVKD. The germline V and J ends were trimmed by 7 bases and 8 bases, with 11 bases remaining between them. CDR3 residues: CATRGMGDEQFF. CDR3 DNA sequence: TGTGCCACCAGGGGGATGGGGGATGAGCAGTTCTTC.

This clonotype appeared a few times. The chain couples TRBV9 to TRBJ2-2; perhaps TRBD1 as D (7 bases). CDR3 length equals 16 residues. From germline, CDR1 is SGDLS and CDR2 YYNGEE. Trimming left V 4 bases short and J 5 bases short, with 18 bases between. Here the CDR3 DNA reads TGTGCCAGCAGCACCCCGCAGGGGGGTTTAACCGGGGAGCTGTTTTTT. Protein sequence: CASSTPQGGLTGELFF. The full variable domain, its missing parts supplied by reference TRBV9 and TRBJ2-2, is DSGVTQTPKHLITATGQRVTLRCSPRSGDLSVYWYQQSLDQGLQFLIQYYNGEERAKGNILERFSAQQFPDLHSELNLSSLELGDSALYFCASSTPQGGLTGELFFGEGSRLTVL.